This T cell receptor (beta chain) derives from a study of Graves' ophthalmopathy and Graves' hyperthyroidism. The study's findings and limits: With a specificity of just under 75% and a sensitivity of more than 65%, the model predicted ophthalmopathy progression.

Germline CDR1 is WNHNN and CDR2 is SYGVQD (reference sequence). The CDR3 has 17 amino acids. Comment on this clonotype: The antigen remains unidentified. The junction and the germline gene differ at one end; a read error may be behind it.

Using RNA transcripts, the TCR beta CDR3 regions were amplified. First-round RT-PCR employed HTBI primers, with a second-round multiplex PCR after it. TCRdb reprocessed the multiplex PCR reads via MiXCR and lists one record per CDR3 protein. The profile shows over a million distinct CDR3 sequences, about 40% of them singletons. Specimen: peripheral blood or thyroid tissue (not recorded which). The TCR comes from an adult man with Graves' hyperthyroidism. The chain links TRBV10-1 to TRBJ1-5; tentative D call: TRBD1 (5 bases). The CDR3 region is CASSGGGGSQNNQPQHF. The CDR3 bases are TGTGCCAGCAGCGGGGGGGGGGGTTCCCAGAACAATCAGCCCCAGCATTTT.